This T cell receptor (beta chain) comes out of a study of regulatory T cells in long-lasting Graves disease. Whole-study results and caveats: Whereas new patients shared 1,000 or so public clonotypes, persistent patients shared more, at about 2,500.

The CDR3 totals 14 residues. Germline CDR1 is MDHEN and CDR2 is SYDVKM. Time point denoted: persistent/refractory GD, antithyroid drugs over 5 years with positive TRAb. RNA from PBMCs was the source of the TCR library. Graves' disease diagnosis used American Thyroid Association guidelines. The TCR beta library used iRepertoire HTBI primers with Arm-PCR amplification of CDR3. TCRdb used MiXCR to reprocess the multiplex PCR reads, holding one entry per CDR3 protein. This sample has some 340,000 distinct CDR3 sequences; roughly 25% occur once, and the top ten carry less than 30%. In regard to this clonotype: The antigen is unknown. This clone may be a read error of a much larger clone one base away.

This specimen was peripheral blood mononuclear cells (PBMCs), taken when the disease was refractory, from a patient treated with antithyroid drugs. The clonotype comes from a woman aged 40 to 50 with Graves disease. This sequence joins TRBV28 and TRBJ2-2; a possible D gene is TRBD2 (5 bases). DNA of the CDR3: TGTGCCAGCAGTCCGTGGACTTCCACCGGGGAGCCGTTTTTT. Encoded protein: CASSPWTSTGEPFF.